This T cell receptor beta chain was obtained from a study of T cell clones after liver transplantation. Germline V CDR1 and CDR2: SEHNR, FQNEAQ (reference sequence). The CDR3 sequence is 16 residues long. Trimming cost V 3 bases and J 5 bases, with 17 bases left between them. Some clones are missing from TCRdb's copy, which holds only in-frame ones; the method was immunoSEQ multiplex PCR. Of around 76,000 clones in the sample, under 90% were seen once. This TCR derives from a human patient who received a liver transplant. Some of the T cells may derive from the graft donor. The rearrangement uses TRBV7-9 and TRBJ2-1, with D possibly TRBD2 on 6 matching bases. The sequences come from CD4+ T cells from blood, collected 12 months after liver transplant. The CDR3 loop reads CASSFHSAGYDNEQFF. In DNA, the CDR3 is TGTGCCAGCAGCTTCCACTCAGCGGGTTACGACAATGAGCAGTTCTTC.